Presented here are 10 T cell receptor beta chains from one specimen sequenced in a study of shared clonotypes between healthy human individuals. Sequencing was performed with immunoSEQ multiplex PCR; in TCRdb, only in-frame clones are kept and a portion is missing. This table has roughly 680,000 clones, around 77% appearing once. The sample was memory CD4+ T cells sorted from blood. The subset was: CD45RA-negative fraction. The origin of the receptors is a woman in her twenties or thirties in good health.

The CDR3 sequence: CASSRSRGVTDTQYF. CDR3 nucleotide sequence: TGTGCCAGTAGCCGATCCAGGGGAGTAACAGATACGCAGTATTTT. The chain is built from TRBV19 and TRBJ2-3; perhaps TRBD1 as D (6 bases). From germline, CDR1 is LNHDA and CDR2 SQIVND (reference sequence). The CDR3 length is 15 residues. The ends were cut back, 6 bases at V and 3 bases at J, with 16 bases in the middle.

V usage is TRBV5-5 and J usage is TRBJ2-7; tentatively, D is TRBD2 (5 bases). V was cut by 4 bases and J by 0 bases, with 20 bases left in between. CDR1 and CDR2 from the germline V gene are SGHKS and YYEKEE (reference sequence). This CDR3 is built from 17 residues. This chain's CDR3 is CASSLEGAGRSSYEQYF. Written as DNA, the CDR3 is TGTGCCAGCAGCCTCGAAGGTGCGGGCCGGAGCTCCTACGAGCAGTACTTC.

This rearrangement joins TRBV9 to TRBJ2-5, with 11 bases lining up with TRBD2. The germline V gene has CDR1 SGDLS and CDR2 YYNGEE. The CDR3 contains 15 residues. The ends lost 4 bases at V and 4 bases at J; junction bases unmatched: 6. The CDR3 nucleotides are TGTGCCAGCAGCCGGGGACTAGCGGCGCGAGAGACCCAGTACTTC. It translates to CASSRGLAARETQYF.

The V gene is TRBV18, the J gene TRBJ2-7; D is unclear. Germline loops: CDR1 KGHSH, CDR2 LQKENI. This CDR3 contains 15 residues. The V and J ends lost 3 bases and 3 bases respectively, with 15 bases between them. The CDR3 coding sequence is TGTGCCAGCTCACCCAGCCCCAGTGCTTTCTACGAGCAGTACTTC. Translation gives CASSPSPSAFYEQYF. Combining the CDR3 with reference TRBV18 and TRBJ2-7 gives the whole variable domain NAGVMQNPRHLVRRRGQEARLRCSPMKGHSHVYWYRQLPEEGLKFMVYLQKENIIDESGMPKERFSAEFPKEGPSILRIQQVVRGDSAAYFCASSPSPSAFYEQYFGPGTRLTVT.

The V gene is TRBV5-1, the J gene TRBJ2-6; TRBD1 might be the D (5 bases). CDR1 is SGHRS and CDR2 is YFSETQ in the germline V gene. Trimming stripped 4 bases from V and 0 bases from J, with 11 bases between. The CDR3 contains 16 residues. The CDR3 sequence: CASSQTVTSGANVLTF. Here the CDR3 DNA reads TGCGCCAGCAGCCAGACAGTGACCTCTGGGGCCAACGTCCTGACTTTC.

With respect to this clone: The sample has other DNA sequences that encode this CDR3 too. This rearrangement joins TRBV5-4 to TRBJ2-5; D not certain. The CDR3 has 13 residues. The germline V gene encodes CDR1 SGHNT and CDR2 YYREEE (reference sequence). V lost 2 bases and J 5 bases, leaving 10 bases between the germline ends. In DNA, the CDR3 is TGTGCCAGCAGCTTACAAGGTGGGGAGACCCAGTACTTC. Protein product: CASSLQGGETQYF.

The gene calls are TRBV6-5 and TRBJ2-1, with D perhaps matching TRBD1 (5 bases). This CDR3 is 13 amino acids long. The V and J ends lost 1 base and 9 bases respectively, with 10 bases between them. In germline, CDR1 is MNHEY, CDR2 SVGAGI. The CDR3 DNA reads as TGTGCCAGCAGTTACTTCCAGGGCGTTGAGCAGTTCTTC. Encoded protein: CASSYFQGVEQFF.

V and J are TRBV11-2 and TRBJ2-4, with TRBD2 matching over 10 bases. Germline loops: CDR1 SGHAT, CDR2 FQNNGV. The CDR3 runs to 16 residues. V lost 3 bases to trimming and J lost 8 bases; unmatched junction nucleotides: 10. CDR3 amino acids: CASSFEVAGGGDIQYF. The CDR3 DNA reads TGTGCCAGCAGCTTTGAGGTAGCGGGAGGAGGAGACATTCAGTACTTC.

This rearrangement joins TRBV11-2 to TRBJ2-5, with D possibly TRBD2 on 6 matching bases. Trimming removed 2 bases at V and 2 bases at J, with 15 bases between. This CDR3 region has 16 residues. Germline CDR1 reads SGHAT; CDR2 reads FQNNGV. The CDR3 loop reads CASSLTLLAQQETQYF. In DNA, the CDR3 is TGTGCCAGCAGCTTAACCTTACTAGCCCAACAAGAGACCCAGTACTTC.

This clone has only one observation. The sample has other DNA sequences that encode this CDR3 too. The gene calls are TRBV19 and TRBJ1-5; D remains unclear. The germline V gene has CDR1 LNHDA and CDR2 SQIVND (reference sequence). V was clipped by 0 bases and J by 1 base, with 7 bases between them. This CDR3 is built from 15 residues. The CDR3 region is CASSIDPDSNQPQHF. CDR3 DNA: TGTGCCAGTAGTATAGACCCGGACAGCAATCAGCCCCAGCATTTT.